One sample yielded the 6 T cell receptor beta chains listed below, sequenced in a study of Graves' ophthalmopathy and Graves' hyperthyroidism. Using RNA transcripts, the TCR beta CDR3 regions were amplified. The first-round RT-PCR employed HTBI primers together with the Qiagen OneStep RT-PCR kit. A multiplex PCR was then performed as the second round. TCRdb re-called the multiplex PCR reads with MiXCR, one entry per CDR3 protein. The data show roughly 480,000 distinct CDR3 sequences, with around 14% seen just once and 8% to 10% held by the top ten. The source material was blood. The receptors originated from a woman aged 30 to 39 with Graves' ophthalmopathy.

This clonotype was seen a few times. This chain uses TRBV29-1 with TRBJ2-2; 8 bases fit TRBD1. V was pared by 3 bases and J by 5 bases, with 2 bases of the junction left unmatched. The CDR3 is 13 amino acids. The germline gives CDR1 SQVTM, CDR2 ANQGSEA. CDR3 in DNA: TGCAGCGTTGATCGGACAGGGACCGGGGAGCTGTTTTTT. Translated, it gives CSVDRTGTGELFF.

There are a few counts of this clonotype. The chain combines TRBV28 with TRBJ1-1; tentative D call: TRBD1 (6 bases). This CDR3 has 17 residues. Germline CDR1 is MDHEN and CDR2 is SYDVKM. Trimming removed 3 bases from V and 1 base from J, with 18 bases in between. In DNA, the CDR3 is TGTGCCAGCAGTTTCGACAGGCGCCGAGGCTGGAACACTGAAGCTTTCTTT. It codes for CASSFDRRRGWNTEAFF.

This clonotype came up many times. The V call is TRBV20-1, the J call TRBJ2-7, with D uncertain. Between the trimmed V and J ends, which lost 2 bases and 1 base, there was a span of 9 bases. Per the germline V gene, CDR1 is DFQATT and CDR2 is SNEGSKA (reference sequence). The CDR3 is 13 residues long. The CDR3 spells CSARPSVSYEQYF. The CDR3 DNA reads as TGCAGTGCTAGACCGTCAGTTTCCTACGAGCAGTACTTC.

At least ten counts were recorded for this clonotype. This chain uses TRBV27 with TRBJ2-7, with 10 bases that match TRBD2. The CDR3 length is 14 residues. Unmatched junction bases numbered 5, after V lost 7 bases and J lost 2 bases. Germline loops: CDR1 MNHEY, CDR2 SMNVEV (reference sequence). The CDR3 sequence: CASKIAGGAYEQYF. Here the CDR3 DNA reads TGTGCCAGCAAAATAGCGGGGGGCGCCTACGAGCAGTACTTC.

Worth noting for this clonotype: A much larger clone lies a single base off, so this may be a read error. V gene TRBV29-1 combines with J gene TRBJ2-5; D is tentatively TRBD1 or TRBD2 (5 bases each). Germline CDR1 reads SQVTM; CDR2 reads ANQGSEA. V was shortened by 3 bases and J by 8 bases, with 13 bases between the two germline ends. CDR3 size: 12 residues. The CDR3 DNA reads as TGCAGCGTTGATGGGGGTCGGGATACCCAGTACTTC. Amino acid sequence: CSVDGGRDTQYF.

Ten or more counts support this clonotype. The CDR3 nucleotides are TGTGCTAGTGGTTCCCAACAGGGGCCAAATGGCTACACCTTC. It is translated as CASGSQQGPNGYTF. The rearrangement uses TRBV12-5 and TRBJ1-2, with 7 bases aligning to TRBD1. The V gene end was trimmed by 4 bases and the J gene end by 6 bases; junction bases not matched to a gene: 8. Germline V gene lookup returns CDR1 LGHNT and CDR2 FRNRAP. The CDR3 is 14 amino acids.